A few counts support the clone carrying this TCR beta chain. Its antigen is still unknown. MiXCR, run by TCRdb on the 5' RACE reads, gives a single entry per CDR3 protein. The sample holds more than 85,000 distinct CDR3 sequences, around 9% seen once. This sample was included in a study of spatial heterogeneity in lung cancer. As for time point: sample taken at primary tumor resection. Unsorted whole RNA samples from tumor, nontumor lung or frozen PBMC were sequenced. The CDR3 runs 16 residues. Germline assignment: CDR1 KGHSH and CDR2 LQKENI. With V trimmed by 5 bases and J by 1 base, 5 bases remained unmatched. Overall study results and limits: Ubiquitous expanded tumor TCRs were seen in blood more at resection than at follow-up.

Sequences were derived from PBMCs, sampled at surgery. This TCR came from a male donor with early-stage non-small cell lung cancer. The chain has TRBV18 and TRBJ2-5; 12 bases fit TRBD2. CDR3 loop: CASSSTSGRTQETQYF. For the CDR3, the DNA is TGTGCCAGCTCAAGCACTAGCGGGAGGACCCAAGAGACCCAGTACTTC.